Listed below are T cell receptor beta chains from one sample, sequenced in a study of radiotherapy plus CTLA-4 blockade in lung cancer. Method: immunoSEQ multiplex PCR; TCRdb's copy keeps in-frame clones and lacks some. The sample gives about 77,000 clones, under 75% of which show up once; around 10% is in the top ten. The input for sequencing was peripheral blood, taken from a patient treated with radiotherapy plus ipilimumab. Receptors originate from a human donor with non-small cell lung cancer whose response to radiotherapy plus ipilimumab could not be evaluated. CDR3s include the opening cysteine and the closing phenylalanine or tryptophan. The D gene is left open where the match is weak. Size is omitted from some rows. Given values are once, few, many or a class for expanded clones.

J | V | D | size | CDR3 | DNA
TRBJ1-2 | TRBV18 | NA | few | CASSLQQANYGYTF | TGTGCCAGCTCACTACAACAGGCGAACTATGGCTACACCTTC
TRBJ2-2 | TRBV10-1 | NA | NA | CASSEARLLYPGELFF | TGCGCCAGCAGTGAGGCCAGGCTCCTTTATCCAGGGGAGCTGTTTTTT
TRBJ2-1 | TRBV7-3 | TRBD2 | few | CASSLGTSGSNEQFF | TGTGCCAGCAGCCTCGGGACTAGCGGGAGCAATGAGCAGTTCTTC
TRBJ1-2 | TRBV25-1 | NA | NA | CASSEFGFTYYGYTF | TGTGCCAGCAGTGAATTCGGTTTTACCTATTATGGCTACACCTTC
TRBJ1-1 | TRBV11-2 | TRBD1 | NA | CASSSTRQGLNTEAFF | TGTGCCAGCAGCTCGACTCGACAGGGCCTGAACACTGAAGCTTTCTTT
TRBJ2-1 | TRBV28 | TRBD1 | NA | CASKGAGAYNEQFF | TGTGCCAGCAAGGGGGCAGGCGCCTACAATGAGCAGTTCTTC
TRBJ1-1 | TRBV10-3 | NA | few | CAISEAGRLNTEAFF | TGTGCCATCAGTGAGGCGGGACGGCTGAACACTGAAGCTTTCTTT
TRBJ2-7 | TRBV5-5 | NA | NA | CASSYRVNEQYF | TGTGCCAGCAGCTATCGGGTGAACGAGCAGTACTTC
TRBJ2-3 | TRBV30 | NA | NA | CAWSSGFDTDTQYF | TGTGCCTGGAGTAGCGGGTTCGACACAGATACGCAGTATTTT
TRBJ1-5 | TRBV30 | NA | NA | CAWRGRQGINQPQHF | TGTGCCTGGAGAGGAAGGCAGGGGATCAATCAGCCCCAGCATTTT
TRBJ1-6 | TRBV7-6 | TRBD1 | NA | CASSRGQGVGSPLHF | TGTGCCAGCAGTAGGGGACAGGGCGTTGGTTCACCCCTCCACTTT
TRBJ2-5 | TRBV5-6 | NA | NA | CASSLAGAETQYF | TGTGCCAGCAGCTTGGCAGGGGCAGAGACCCAGTACTTC
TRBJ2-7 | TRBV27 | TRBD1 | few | CASSSPLTGSLYEQYF | TGTGCCAGCAGTTCCCCCCTGACAGGGTCCCTCTACGAGCAGTACTTC
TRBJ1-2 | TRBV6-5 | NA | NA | CASSYKAGAGYTF | TGTGCCAGCAGTTACAAAGCGGGTGCTGGCTACACCTTC
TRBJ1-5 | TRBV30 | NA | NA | CAWSVWSQTRGQPQHF | TGTGCCTGGAGTGTATGGTCACAGACCCGGGGGCAGCCCCAGCATTTT
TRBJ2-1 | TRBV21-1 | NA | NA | CASSIDCEQTDTTYNEQFF | TGTGCCAGCAGCATCGACTGCGAACAGACAGATACAACCTACAATGAGCAGTTCTTC
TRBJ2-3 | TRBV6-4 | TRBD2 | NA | CASSGHKREGDADTQYF | TGTGCCAGCAGTGGGCATAAGCGGGAGGGAGATGCAGATACGCAGTATTTT
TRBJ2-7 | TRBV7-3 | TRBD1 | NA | CASSLRDRAHEQYF | TGTGCCAGCAGCTTAAGGGACAGGGCCCACGAGCAGTACTTC
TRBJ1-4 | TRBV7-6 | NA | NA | CASSLAGGRGEKLFF | TGTGCCAGCAGCTTAGCGGGCGGGAGAGGGGAAAAACTGTTTTTT
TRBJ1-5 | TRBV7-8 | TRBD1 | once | CASSLEMGQGYQPQHF | TGTGCCAGCAGCTTAGAAATGGGACAGGGGTATCAGCCCCAGCATTTT
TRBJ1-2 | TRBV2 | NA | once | CASRRGYGYTF | TGTGCCAGCAGACGGGGCTATGGCTACACCTTC
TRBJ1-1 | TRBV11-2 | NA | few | CASNPGGTNTEAFF | TGTGCCAGCAACCCCGGCGGAACGAACACTGAAGCTTTCTTT
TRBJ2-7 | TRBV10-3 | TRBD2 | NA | CAISEGTSGLYEQYF | TGTGCCATCAGTGAGGGGACTAGCGGCCTCTACGAGCAGTACTTC
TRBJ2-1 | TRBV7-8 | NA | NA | CASSFLIARADEQFF | TGTGCCAGCAGCTTTTTAATAGCCCGAGCGGATGAGCAGTTCTTC
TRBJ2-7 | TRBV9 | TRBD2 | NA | CASSVALAGREQYF | TGTGCCAGCAGCGTAGCCCTAGCGGGGAGAGAGCAGTACTTC
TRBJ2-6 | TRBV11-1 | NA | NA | CASSLDSSGANVLTF | TGTGCCAGCAGCTTAGATAGCTCTGGGGCCAACGTCCTGACTTTC
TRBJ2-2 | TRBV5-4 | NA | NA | CASSLAQGRNTGELFF | TGTGCCAGCAGCTTGGCACAGGGCAGGAACACCGGGGAGCTGTTTTTT
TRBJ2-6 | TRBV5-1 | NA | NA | CASSPVQGDGANVLAF | TGCGCCAGCAGCCCGGTGCAGGGCGATGGGGCCAACGTCCTGGCTTTC